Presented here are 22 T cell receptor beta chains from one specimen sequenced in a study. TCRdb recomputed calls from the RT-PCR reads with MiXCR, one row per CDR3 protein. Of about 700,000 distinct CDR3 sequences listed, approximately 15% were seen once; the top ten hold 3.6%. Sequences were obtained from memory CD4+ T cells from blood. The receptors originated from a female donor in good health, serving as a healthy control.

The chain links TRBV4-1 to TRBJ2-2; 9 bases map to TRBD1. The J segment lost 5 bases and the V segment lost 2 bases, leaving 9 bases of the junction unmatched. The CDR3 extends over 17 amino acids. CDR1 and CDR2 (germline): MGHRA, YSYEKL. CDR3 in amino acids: CASSQPQDRGGTGELFF. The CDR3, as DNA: TGCGCCAGCAGCCAACCACAGGACAGGGGAGGAACCGGGGAGCTGTTTTTT.

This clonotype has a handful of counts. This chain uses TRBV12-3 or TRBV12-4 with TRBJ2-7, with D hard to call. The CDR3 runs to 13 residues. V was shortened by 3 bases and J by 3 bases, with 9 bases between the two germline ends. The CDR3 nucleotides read TGTGCCAGCAGTTTGAACAGAAACTACGAGCAGTACTTC. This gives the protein CASSLNRNYEQYF.

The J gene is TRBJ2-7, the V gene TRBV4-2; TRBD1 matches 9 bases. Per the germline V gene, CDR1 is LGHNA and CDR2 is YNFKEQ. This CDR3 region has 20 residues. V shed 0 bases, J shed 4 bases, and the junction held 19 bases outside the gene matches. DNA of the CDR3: TGTGCCAGCAGCCAAGATTCAAGTAGACAGGGGGGAACTAGAAGGTACGAGCAGTACTTC. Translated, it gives CASSQDSSRQGGTRRYEQYF.

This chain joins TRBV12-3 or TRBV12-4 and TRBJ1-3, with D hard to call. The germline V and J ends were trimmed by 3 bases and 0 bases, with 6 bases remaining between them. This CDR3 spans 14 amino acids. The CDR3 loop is CASSFPSSGNTIYF. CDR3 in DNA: TGTGCCAGCAGTTTCCCCAGCTCTGGAAACACCATATATTTT.

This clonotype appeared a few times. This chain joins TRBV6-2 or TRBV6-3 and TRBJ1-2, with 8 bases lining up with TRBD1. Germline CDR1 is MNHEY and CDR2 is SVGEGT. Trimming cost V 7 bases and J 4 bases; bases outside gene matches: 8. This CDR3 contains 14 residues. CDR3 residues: CASIEDRASYGYTF. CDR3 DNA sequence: TGTGCCAGCATCGAGGACAGGGCTTCCTATGGCTACACCTTC.

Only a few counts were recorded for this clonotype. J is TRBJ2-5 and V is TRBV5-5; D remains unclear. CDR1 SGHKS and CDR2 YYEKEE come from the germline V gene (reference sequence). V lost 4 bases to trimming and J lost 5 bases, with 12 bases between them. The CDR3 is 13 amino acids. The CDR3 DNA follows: TGTGCCAGCAGCCAGAGAGTGGGGGAGACCCAGTACTTC. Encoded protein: CASSQRVGETQYF.

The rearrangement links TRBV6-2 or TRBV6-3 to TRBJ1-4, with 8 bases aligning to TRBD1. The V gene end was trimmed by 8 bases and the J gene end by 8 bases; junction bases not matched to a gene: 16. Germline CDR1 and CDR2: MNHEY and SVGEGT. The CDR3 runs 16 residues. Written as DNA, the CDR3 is TGTGCCAGCGCCCCCCAGGGGGCTCGAGTTTGGGAAAAACTGTTTTTT. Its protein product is CASAPQGARVWEKLFF.

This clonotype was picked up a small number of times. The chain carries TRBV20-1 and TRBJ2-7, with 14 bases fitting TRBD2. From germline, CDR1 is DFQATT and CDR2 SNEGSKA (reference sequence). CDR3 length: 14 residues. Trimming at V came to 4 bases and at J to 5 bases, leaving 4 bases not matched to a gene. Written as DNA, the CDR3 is TGCAGTGCTATAAGACTAGCGGGAGGGGACGAGCAGTACTTC. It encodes CSAIRLAGGDEQYF.

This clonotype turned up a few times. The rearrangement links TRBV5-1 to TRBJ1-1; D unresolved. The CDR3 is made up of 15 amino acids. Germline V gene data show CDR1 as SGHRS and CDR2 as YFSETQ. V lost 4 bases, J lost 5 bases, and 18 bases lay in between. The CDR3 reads CASSPTLGGGTEAFF. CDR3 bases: TGCGCCAGCAGCCCCACCCTGGGTGGCGGGACTGAAGCTTTCTTT.

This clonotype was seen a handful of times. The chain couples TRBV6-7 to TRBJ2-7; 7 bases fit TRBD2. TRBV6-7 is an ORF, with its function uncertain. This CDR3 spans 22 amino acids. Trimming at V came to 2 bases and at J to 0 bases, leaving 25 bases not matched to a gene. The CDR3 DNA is TGTGCCAGCAGTTACGGACTATCATGGCGGACGGCGGGAGTTGTATTCTCCTACGAGCAGTACTTC. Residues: CASSYGLSWRTAGVVFSYEQYF.

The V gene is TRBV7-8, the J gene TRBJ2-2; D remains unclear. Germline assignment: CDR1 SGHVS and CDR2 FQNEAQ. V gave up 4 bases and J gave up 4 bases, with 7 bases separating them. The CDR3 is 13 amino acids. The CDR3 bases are TGTGCCAGCAGCTCTGGGCTCACCGGGGAGCTGTTTTTT. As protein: CASSSGLTGELFF.

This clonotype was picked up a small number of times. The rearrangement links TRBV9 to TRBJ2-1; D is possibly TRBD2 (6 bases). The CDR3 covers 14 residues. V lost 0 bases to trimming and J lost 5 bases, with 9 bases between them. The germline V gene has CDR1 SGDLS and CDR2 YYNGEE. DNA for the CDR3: TGTGCCAGCAGCGTAGGTCGGGAGAACAATGAGCAGTTCTTC. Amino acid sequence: CASSVGRENNEQFF.

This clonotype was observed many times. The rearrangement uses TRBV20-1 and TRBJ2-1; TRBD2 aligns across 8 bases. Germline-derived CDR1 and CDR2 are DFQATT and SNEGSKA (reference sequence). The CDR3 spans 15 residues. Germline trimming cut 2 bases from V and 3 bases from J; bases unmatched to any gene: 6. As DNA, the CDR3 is TGCAGTGCTAGATCGGCGGGAGGCCACTACAATGAGCAGTTCTTC. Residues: CSARSAGGHYNEQFF.

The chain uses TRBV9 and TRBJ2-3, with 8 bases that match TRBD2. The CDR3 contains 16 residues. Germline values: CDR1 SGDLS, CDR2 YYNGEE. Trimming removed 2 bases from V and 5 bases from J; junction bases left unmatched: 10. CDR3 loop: CASSVGAGAKKDTQYF. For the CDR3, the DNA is TGTGCCAGCAGCGTCGGAGCGGGAGCGAAAAAAGATACGCAGTATTTT. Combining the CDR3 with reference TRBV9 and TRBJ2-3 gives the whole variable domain DSGVTQTPKHLITATGQRVTLRCSPRSGDLSVYWYQQSLDQGLQFLIQYYNGEERAKGNILERFSAQQFPDLHSELNLSSLELGDSALYFCASSVGAGAKKDTQYFGPGTRLTVL.

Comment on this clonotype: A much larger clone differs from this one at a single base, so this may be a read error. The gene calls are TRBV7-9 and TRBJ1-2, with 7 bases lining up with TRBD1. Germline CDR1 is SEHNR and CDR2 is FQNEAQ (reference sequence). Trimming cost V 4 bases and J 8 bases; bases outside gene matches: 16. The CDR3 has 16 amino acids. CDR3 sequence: CASSSTSTGWMGGYTF. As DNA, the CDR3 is TGTGCCAGCAGCTCTACCTCGACAGGGTGGATGGGGGGCTACACCTTC.

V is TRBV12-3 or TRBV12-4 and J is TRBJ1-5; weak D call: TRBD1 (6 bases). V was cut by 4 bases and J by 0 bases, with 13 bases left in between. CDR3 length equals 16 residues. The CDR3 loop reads CASSSQDRDSNQPQHF. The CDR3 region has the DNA TGTGCCAGCAGTTCCCAGGACAGAGATAGCAATCAGCCCCAGCATTTT.

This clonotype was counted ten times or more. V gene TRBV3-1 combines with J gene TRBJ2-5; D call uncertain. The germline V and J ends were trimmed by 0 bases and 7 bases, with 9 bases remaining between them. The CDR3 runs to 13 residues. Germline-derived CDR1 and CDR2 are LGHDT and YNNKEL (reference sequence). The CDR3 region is CASSQDVSGTQYF. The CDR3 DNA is TGTGCCAGCAGCCAAGACGTCAGTGGGACCCAGTACTTC.

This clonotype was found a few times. The CDR3 bases are TGTGCCAGCAGCACTGGACAGGGGGCGACTTACGAGCAGTACTTC. Residues: CASSTGQGATYEQYF. The gene calls are TRBV7-8 and TRBJ2-7; 11 positions agree with TRBD1. The germline V gene has CDR1 SGHVS and CDR2 FQNEAQ. With 5 bases clipped from V and 4 bases from J, the junction kept 7 bases outside the gene matches. CDR3 size: 15 residues.

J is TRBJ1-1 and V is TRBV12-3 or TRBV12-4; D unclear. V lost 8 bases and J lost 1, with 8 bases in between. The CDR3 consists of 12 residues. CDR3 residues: CASGERNTEAFF. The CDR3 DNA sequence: TGTGCCAGCGGAGAAAGGAACACTGAAGCTTTCTTT.

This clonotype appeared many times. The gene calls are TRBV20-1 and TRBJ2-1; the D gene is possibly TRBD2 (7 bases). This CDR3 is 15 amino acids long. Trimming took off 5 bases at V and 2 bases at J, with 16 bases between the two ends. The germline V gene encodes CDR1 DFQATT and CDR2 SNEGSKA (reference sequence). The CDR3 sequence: CSAGGGGAPYNEQFF. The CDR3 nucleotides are TGCAGTGCTGGGGGTGGGGGGGCTCCCTACAATGAGCAGTTCTTC.

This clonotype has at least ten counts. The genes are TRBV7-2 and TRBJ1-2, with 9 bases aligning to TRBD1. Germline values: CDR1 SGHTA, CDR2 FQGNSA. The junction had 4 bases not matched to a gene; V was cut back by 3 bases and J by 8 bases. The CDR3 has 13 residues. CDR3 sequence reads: CASSFGTGRGYTF. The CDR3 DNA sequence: TGTGCCAGCAGCTTCGGGACAGGGCGCGGCTACACCTTC. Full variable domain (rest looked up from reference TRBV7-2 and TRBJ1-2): GAGVSQSPSNKVTEKGKDVELRCDPISGHTALYWYRQSLGQGLEFLIYFQGNSAPDKSGLPSDRFSAERTGGSVSTLTIQRTQQEDSAVYLCASSFGTGRGYTFGSGTRLTVV.

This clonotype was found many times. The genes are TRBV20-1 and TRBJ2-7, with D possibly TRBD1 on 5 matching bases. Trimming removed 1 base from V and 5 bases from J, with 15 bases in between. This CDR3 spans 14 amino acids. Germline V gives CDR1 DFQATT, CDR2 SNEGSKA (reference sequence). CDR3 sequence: CSARAYQGSDEQYF. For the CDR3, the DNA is TGCAGTGCTAGAGCGTACCAGGGTTCGGACGAGCAGTACTTC.